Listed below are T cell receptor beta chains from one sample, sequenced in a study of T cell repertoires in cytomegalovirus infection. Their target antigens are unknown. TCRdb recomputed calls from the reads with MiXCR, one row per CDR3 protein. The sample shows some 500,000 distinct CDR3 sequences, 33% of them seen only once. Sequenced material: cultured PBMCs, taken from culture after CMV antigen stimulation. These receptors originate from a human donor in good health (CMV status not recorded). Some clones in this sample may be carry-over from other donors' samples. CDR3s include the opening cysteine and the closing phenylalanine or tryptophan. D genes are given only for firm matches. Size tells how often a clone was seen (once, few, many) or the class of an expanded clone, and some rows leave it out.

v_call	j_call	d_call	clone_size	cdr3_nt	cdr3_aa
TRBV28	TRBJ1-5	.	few	TGTGCCAGCAGACAGTCCATTGGCAATCAGCCCCAGCATTTT	CASRQSIGNQPQHF
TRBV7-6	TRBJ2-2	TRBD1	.	TGTGCCAGCAGCTTAGGATCGACAGGGGCAATGAACACCGGGGAGCTGTTTTTT	CASSLGSTGAMNTGELFF
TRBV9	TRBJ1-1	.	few	TGTGCCAGCAGCCCAAATCCGGGGTCCGACACTGAAGCTTTCTTT	CASSPNPGSDTEAFF
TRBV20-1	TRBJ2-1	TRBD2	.	TGCAGTGCTAGACGCCCTGGGAGCGGGAGGGCCTACAATGAGCAGTTCTTC	CSARRPGSGRAYNEQFF
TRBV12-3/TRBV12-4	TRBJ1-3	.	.	TGTGCCAGCAGTTTCCTTACGCGGGGGGCTTCTGGAAACACCATATATTTT	CASSFLTRGASGNTIYF
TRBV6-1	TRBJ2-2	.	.	TGTGCCAGCAGTGCGGCCGTGAGCGGGGAGCTGTTTTTT	CASSAAVSGELFF
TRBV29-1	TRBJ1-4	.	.	TGCAGCGTTGAAAGGCGAGGAGCAACTAATGAAAAACTGTTTTTT	CSVERRGATNEKLFF
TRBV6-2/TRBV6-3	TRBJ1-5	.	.	TGTGCCAGCAGTTACTCGAAGGGGACAAATAGCAATCAGCCCCAGCATTTT	CASSYSKGTNSNQPQHF
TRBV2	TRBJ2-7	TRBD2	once	TGTGCCAGCACTGATAGCGGGAGACTTGGCGAGCAGTACTTC	CASTDSGRLGEQYF
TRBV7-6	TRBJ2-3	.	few	TGTGCCAGCAGGAATGGCGGAGCTAGCACAGATACGCAGTATTTT	CASRNGGASTDTQYF
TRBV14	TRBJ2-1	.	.	TGTGCCAGCAGCCAAGAATATCGGCTAACAGCGGTGGATGAGCAGTTCTTC	CASSQEYRLTAVDEQFF
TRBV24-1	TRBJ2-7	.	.	TGTGCCACCAGTGATCCCGATAGCTCCTACGAGCAGTACTTC	CATSDPDSSYEQYF
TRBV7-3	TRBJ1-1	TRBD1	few	TGTGCCAGCAGCCCGACAGGGTTTGGAGACACTGAAGCTTTCTTT	CASSPTGFGDTEAFF
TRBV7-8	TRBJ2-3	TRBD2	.	TGTGCCAGCAGCTTAGCGCGGGGGGGCAAGCTAGCGGAGAATACGCAGTATTTT	CASSLARGGKLAENTQYF
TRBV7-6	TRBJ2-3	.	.	TGTGCCAGCAGCGTGGGACTCGATACCACAGATACGCAGTATTTT	CASSVGLDTTDTQYF
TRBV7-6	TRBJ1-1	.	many	TGTGCCAGCAGCTTGGGGCTGGGGCCAGGGGAAGCTTTCTTT	CASSLGLGPGEAFF
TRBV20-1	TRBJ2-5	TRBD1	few	TGCAGTGCTAGAGGTCCGTCTGCCAGGGGGTCGGTTCAAGAGACCCAGTACTTC	CSARGPSARGSVQETQYF
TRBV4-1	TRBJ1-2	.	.	TGCGCCAGCAGCCAAGCCCCAGGGTATGGCTACACCTTC	CASSQAPGYGYTF
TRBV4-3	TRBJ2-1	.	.	TGCGCCAGCAGCCAAGTGATGTCGAGGAGGGGGGAGCACAATGAGCAGTTCTTC	CASSQVMSRRGEHNEQFF
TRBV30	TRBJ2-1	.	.	TGTGCCTGGAGACTGGACACAACGAAACCCTACAATGAGCAGTTCTTC	CAWRLDTTKPYNEQFF
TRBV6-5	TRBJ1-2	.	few	TGTGCCAGCAGCTATGTCTATGGCTACACCTTC	CASSYVYGYTF
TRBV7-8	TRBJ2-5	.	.	TGTGCCAGCAGCGGTGGGCTTGGAGAGACCCAGTACTTC	CASSGGLGETQYF
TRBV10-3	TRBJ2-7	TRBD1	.	TGTGCCATCAGCAAAGGACAGGGGGCCTACGAGCAGTACTTC	CAISKGQGAYEQYF
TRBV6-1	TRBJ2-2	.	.	TGTGCCAGCAGCGAAGGGGTTTCCGGGGAGCTGTTTTTT	CASSEGVSGELFF
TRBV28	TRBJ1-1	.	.	TGTGCCCACGGGAACATGAACACTGAAGCTTTCTTT	CAHGNMNTEAFF
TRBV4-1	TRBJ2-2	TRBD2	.	TGCGCCAGCAGCCAGGCACTAGCGGGAGTAGCGAGCACCGGGGAGCTGTTTTTT	CASSQALAGVASTGELFF
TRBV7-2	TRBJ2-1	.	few	TGTGCCAGCAGCTCAGACAGCAATGAGCAGTTCTTC	CASSSDSNEQFF
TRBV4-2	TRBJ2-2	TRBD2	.	TGTGCCAGCAGCCAAGAGAGTATAGCGGGAGTAAGCACCGGGGAGCTGTTTTTT	CASSQESIAGVSTGELFF